This entry lists 7 T cell receptor beta chains sequenced from one sample in a study of tumor-infiltrating lymphocytes in primary liver carcinoma. Out of unsorted whole blood came the blood RNA, and germline DNA was extracted as well. Synthesis of TCR beta cDNA was carried out from 450 to 500 ng total RNA with a constant-region primer. Three nested multiplex PCR rounds, a slightly modified ARM-PCR method, built the TCR beta libraries. The study ran its first two PCR rounds for approximately 10 cycles each, using TRBV1-TRBV30 forward primers and a C-beta reverse primer. TCRdb processed the multiplex PCR reads anew with MiXCR; each CDR3 protein has one entry. The table shows a few hundred thousand distinct CDR3 sequences, with 45% to 70% occurring only once. Sequencing was performed on peripheral blood. The receptor source for this set is a woman in her thirties with primary liver carcinoma and hepatitis B virus infection.

In regard to this clonotype: This sequence may be a read error, since a much larger clone differs from it by one base. The rearrangement joins TRBV6-2 or TRBV6-3 to TRBJ2-4, with D unclear. The CDR3 extends over 13 amino acids. Germline V lookup: CDR1 MNHEY, CDR2 SVGEGT. CDR3 loop: CDSSYSNPPRRYF. The CDR3 coding sequence is TGTGACAGCAGTTACTCGAACCCGCCGCGGCGGTACTTC.

Concerning this clonotype: An end of the junction does not agree with germline; a read error may underlie this. The chain links TRBV6-2 or TRBV6-3 to TRBJ2-1, with TRBD2 identical over 9 bases. The germline gives CDR1 MNHEY, CDR2 SVGEGT. There are 16 residues in the CDR3. CDR3 coding DNA: TGTGCCAGAAGGGCTAGCGGGGCGAGGGGCCACAATGAGCAGCTCTTC. It codes for CARRASGARGHNEQLF.

A remark on this clonotype: One junction end disagrees with the germline gene, perhaps due to a read error. The rearrangement links TRBV11-2 to TRBJ2-5; D possibly corresponds to TRBD2 (6 bases). This CDR3 contains 15 residues. Germline CDR1 and CDR2: SGHAT and FQNNGV. The CDR3 coding sequence is TGTGTCAGCAGCTTAGGCGCGCGGGACTGGGAGACCCGGTACTTC. It specifies CVSSLGARDWETRYF.

With respect to this clonotype: The junction shows a germline mismatch at one end, possibly a read error. V is TRBV12-3 or TRBV12-4 and J is TRBJ2-5, with 9 bases lining up with TRBD2. The CDR3 contains 13 residues. The CDR3 bases are TGTGTCAGCGGGGGGACTCACCCGGAGACCCAGTACTTC. It translates to CVSGGTHPETQYF.

This clonotype was detected ten times or more. This rearrangement joins TRBV11-2 to TRBJ2-1; tentatively, D is TRBD2 (6 bases). Trimming cost V 5 bases and J 3 bases, with 20 bases left between them. This CDR3 has 17 amino acids. The germline V gene has CDR1 SGHAT and CDR2 FQNNGV. CDR3: CASSPTIGGPYYNEQFF. The CDR3 region has the DNA TGTGCCAGCAGCCCCACAATCGGAGGGCCCTACTACAATGAGCAGTTCTTC.

In the case of this clonotype: This may be a read error: a much more frequent sequence differs by one nucleotide. The rearrangement links TRBV4-3 to TRBJ2-3, with TRBD2 matching 8 bases. The CDR3 is 15 amino acids. Germline CDR1 is LGHNA and CDR2 is YSLEER. The CDR3 sequence: CTSSPLLGGADTQYF. The CDR3 coding sequence is TGCACCAGCAGCCCGCTACTCGGGGGGGCCGATACGCAGTATTTT.

The J gene is TRBJ1-1, the V gene TRBV6-1, with D tentatively TRBD1 (6 bases). The V end lost 8 bases, the J end lost 3 bases, and 16 bases lay between the germline ends. The germline gives CDR1 MNHNS, CDR2 SASEGT. The CDR3 totals 14 residues. In DNA form, the CDR3 reads TGTGCCAGCCTTAGGGGGGGATGGGACACTGAAGCTTTCTTT. As protein: CASLRGGWDTEAFF.